The entry below describes one T cell receptor beta chain. What antigen it recognizes has not been identified. Base qualities are missing; no much larger clone stands one base away. The immunoSEQ Assay, a bias-controlled multiplex PCR, was used to amplify TCRbeta CDR3 regions from genomic DNA. As for how the authors treated the data: The number of nucleated cells in each sample was estimated from the amplification of reference gene primers within the assay. Sequence reads were collapsed and filtered to measure the absolute abundance of every unique TCRbeta CDR3 rearrangement. For each sample, productive Simpson clonality was calculated as the square root of Simpson's diversity index across productive rearrangements. TCRdb took over this immuneACCESS table, retaining in-frame rearrangements with V and J assigned. Such tables are incomplete; in checked studies, under half of the missing clones stem from an unresolved V gene, and the remainder is unexplained. That table furnishes V, J and clone size, whereas the DNA furnished D and trimming. Across this sample there are a few hundred thousand clones, with over 75% seen only once. Jointly, the top ten make up 7.8% of the sample.

The data are from a study of blood T cell repertoires in COVID-19 (dated by TCRdb to between 2020 and 2021). Concerning the study at large: Collaborator samples came from the United States, Italy and Spain and covered acute and convalescent phases of COVID-19. The prospective study material was composed of cDNA or gDNA derived from T cells, B-cell-depleted T cells, or PBMCs. Subjects who had been exposed to COVID-19, were actively infected with it, or had recovered from it provided the deeply sampled blood TCRbeta repertoires that made up the dataset. The repertoires were released in a freely available public database intended as a resource for research on the immune response to SARS-CoV-2. The samples were drawn from the first 160 participants of the ongoing ImmuneRACE study and from some 1,300 subjects provided by 6 global collaborators. The sample metadata nearly always contained a de-identified subject ID, COVID-19 status, age in years and sex. Where HLA class I and class II types were available, the types were taken from metadata supplied by the sample provider, not from assay-based typing. Overall study results and their limits: How much clinical and demographic metadata was included differed by source and by participant, and the metadata was provided uncurated.

Samples from volunteer blood donors who had recovered from COVID-19 were contributed by a second Seattle source. Collaborating institutions collected whole blood in K2EDTA tubes following their own protocols. Collaborator samples were shipped for TCRbeta analysis as frozen whole blood, isolated PBMCs, or DNA extracted from either sample type. The germline V gene (reference sequence) gives CDR1 as GTSNPN and CDR2 as SVGIG. Trimming takes 2 bases from V and 4 bases from J, and the germline ends sit 11 bases apart. Spanning cysteine to phenylalanine, the CDR3 consists of 14 amino acids. Just the 42-base CDR3 DNA is kept, in frame starting at base 1.

The rearrangement joined TRBV30 to TRBJ2-2; tentative D gene TRBD2, with 5 bases matching. The source of this sequence is a woman between 50 and 59 years old who had recovered from COVID-19. The specimen was peripheral blood. For the CDR3, the sequence is CAWSRGSATGELFF. The DNA reads as follows: TGTGCCTGGAGTCGGGGATCGGCCACCGGGGAGCTGTTTTTT. With all but the CDR3 taken from the reference TRBV30 and TRBJ2-2 genes, the full variable domain is: SQTIHQWPATLVQPVGSPLSLECTVEGTSNPNLYWYRQAAGRGLQLLFYSVGIGQISSEVPQNLSASRPQDRQFILSSKKLLLSDSGFYLCAWSRGSATGELFFGEGSRLTVL.